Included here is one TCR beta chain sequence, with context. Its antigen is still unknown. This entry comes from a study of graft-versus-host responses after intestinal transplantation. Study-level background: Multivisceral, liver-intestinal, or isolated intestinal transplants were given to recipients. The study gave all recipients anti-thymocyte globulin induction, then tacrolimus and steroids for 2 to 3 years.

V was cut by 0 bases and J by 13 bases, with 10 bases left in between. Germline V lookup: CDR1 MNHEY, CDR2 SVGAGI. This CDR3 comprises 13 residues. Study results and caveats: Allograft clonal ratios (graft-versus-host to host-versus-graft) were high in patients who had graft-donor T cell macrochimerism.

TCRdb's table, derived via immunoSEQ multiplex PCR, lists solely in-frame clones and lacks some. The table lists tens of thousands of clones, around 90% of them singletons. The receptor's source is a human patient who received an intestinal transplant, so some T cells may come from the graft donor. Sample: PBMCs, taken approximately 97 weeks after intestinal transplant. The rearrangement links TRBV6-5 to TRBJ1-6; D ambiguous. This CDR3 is CASSYSTLNPLHF. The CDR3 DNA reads TGTGCCAGCAGTTACTCGACCTTGAATCCCCTCCACTTT.